Here is one T cell receptor (beta chain) with its context. Its antigen is undetermined. Naive CD8+ T cells showed CD45RO-CCR7+CD27+CD95-. The sample comes from a study of CXCR3-negative and CXCR3-positive naive CD8 T cells. Study conclusions and caveats: Naive cells, whether CXCR3-negative or CXCR3-positive, had similar TRBV-TRBJ usage, while memory cells differed. TRB CDR3s were more hydrophobic in CXCR3-positive than in CXCR3-negative naive cells. Most assays were run on fresh PBMCs (CXCR3 expression partially decreased after cryopreservation).

UMI-labeled TRB cDNA libraries were prepared by 5' RACE. TCRdb reanalyzed the 5' RACE reads, giving one entry per CDR3 protein sequence and no DNA. The sample's table shows 84,000 or so distinct CDR3 sequences. The CDR3 contains 14 residues. The germline CDR1 and CDR2 sequences are GTSNPN and SVGIG (reference sequence). Sequencing was done on a sample of naive CXCR3+ CD8+ T cells from blood. As for subset: CD45RO-CCR7+CD27+CD95- naive CD8+ T cells expressing CXCR3 (TNR3+). V is TRBV30 and J is TRBJ2-7. The sequence derives from a human donor in good health. Some clones in this sample may be carry-over from other donors' samples. The CDR3 loop reads CAWSVRVTAYEQYF. Using reference TRBV30 and TRBJ2-7 for the parts outside the CDR3, the full variable domain is SQTIHQWPATLVQPVGSPLSLECTVEGTSNPNLYWYRQAAGRGLQLLFYSVGIGQISSEVPQNLSASRPQDRQFILSSKKLLLSDSGFYLCAWSVRVTAYEQYFGPGTRLTVT.